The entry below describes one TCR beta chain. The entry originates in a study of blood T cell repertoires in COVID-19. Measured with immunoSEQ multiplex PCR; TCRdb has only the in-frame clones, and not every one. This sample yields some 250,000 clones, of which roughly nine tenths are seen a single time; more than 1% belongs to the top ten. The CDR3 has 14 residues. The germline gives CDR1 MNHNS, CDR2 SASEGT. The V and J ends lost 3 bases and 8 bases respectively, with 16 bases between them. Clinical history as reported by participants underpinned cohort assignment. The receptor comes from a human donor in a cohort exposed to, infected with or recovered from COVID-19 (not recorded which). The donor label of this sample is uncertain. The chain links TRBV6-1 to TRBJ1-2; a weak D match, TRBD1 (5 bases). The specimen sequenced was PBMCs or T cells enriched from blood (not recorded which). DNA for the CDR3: TGTGCCAGCAGTGACCGGGGACTCTCCAGGGGCTACACCTTC. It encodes CASSDRGLSRGYTF.